This TCR beta chain was profiled in a study of blood T cell repertoires in COVID-19 (dated by TCRdb to between 2020 and 2021). General notes on the study: The collaborator samples originated in the United States, Italy and Spain and spanned the acute and convalescent phases of COVID-19. The material from the prospective study consisted of cDNA or gDNA derived from T cells, B-cell-depleted T cells, or PBMCs. Subjects who had been exposed to COVID-19, were actively infected with it, or had recovered from it provided the deeply sampled blood TCRbeta repertoires that made up the dataset. The repertoires were made available in a free public database intended to serve as a resource for research on the immune response to SARS-CoV-2. The samples were drawn from the first 160 participants of the ongoing ImmuneRACE study and from under 1,500 subjects provided by 6 global collaborators. A de-identified subject ID, COVID-19 status, age in years and sex were almost always included in the sample metadata. Where available, HLA class I and class II types were taken from metadata supplied by the sample provider and were not determined by assay-based typing. The full study reports these points: How much clinical and demographic metadata was included differed by source and by participant, and the metadata was provided uncurated.

Including the terminal cysteine and phenylalanine, the CDR3 comprises 13 residues. Solely the CDR3 DNA is kept, with 39 bases framed from the first base. From the germline V gene, CDR1 is SGHDN and CDR2 is FVKESK. V lost 3 bases and J lost 8 bases; the stretch between them is 13 bases long. One collaborating source in Seattle enrolled patients while the patients were actively infected and followed the patients over time throughout the course of disease. Whole blood was collected in K2EDTA tubes by collaborating institutions according to the institutions' own protocols. For TCRbeta analysis, collaborators shipped samples in one of three forms: frozen whole blood, isolated PBMCs, or DNA extracted from either of those sample types. Concerning this clone: What antigen it recognizes has not been identified. Base-call qualities are not available, and no considerably larger clone is one nucleotide away.

TCRbeta CDR3 regions were amplified from genomic DNA using the immunoSEQ Assay, a bias-controlled multiplex PCR. As for the authors' bioinformatics: The number of nucleated cells in each sample was estimated from the amplification of reference gene primers within the assay. To quantify the absolute abundance of each unique TCRbeta CDR3 rearrangement, sequence reads were collapsed and filtered. For each sample, productive Simpson clonality was calculated as the square root of Simpson's diversity index across productive rearrangements. TCRdb holds this immuneACCESS table with in-frame rearrangements only. Some clones are missing; in checked studies, unresolved V genes explain under half, and the rest has no known cause. That table supplies the V and J calls and clone size; D and trimming were determined from the DNA. The sample table records almost 300,000 clones; under 90% of these occur just once. The top ten constitute approximately 10% of the sample.

The sequence is built from TRBV14 and TRBJ1-2; D gene: possibly TRBD1, on 5 matching bases. This TCR came from a woman aged 30 to 39 with COVID-19, enrolled during active disease. Sample: peripheral blood. The nucleotides read TGTGCCAGCAGCCAGGGGGAGGCAAAAGGCTACACCTTC. Its translation is CASSQGEAKGYTF.